These 12 T cell receptor beta chains originate from one sample sequenced in a study of lymphopenia after photon versus proton radiotherapy. Sequencing was performed with immunoSEQ multiplex PCR; in TCRdb, only in-frame clones are kept and a portion is missing. The sample includes under 80,000 clones, 75% to 90% seen only once; the top ten take roughly 2.3%. Here the sequenced sample was peripheral blood, taken from a patient treated with photon-based radiotherapy. The origin of the receptors is a man aged 35 to 55 with gastric cancer.

The chain is built from TRBV7-2 and TRBJ2-3, with TRBD1 matching 7 bases. With V trimmed by 5 bases and J by 0 bases, 5 bases remained unmatched. Germline V gene lookup returns CDR1 SGHTA and CDR2 FQGNSA. The CDR3 length is 15 residues. Written as DNA, the CDR3 is TGTGCCAGCAGCGCCGACAGGGTTAGCACAGATACGCAGTATTTT. The encoded protein is CASSADRVSTDTQYF.

The rearrangement joins TRBV28 to TRBJ1-2; 7 bases line up with TRBD1. CDR1 is MDHEN, CDR2 SYDVKM, per germline. This CDR3 is 13 amino acids long. The ends lost 5 bases at V and 3 bases at J; junction bases unmatched: 3. The CDR3 loop reads CASSRGLHYGYTF. The CDR3 bases are TGTGCCAGCAGTAGGGGGCTTCACTATGGCTACACCTTC.

This clone was detected a few times. V usage is TRBV6-6 and J usage is TRBJ2-3, with 7 bases identical to TRBD2. CDR1 and CDR2 from the germline V gene are MNHNY and SVGAGI (reference sequence). V was pared by 5 bases and J by 3 bases, with 8 bases of the junction left unmatched. This CDR3 comprises 15 residues. CDR3 loop: CASSDGGGATDTQYF. The CDR3 DNA reads TGTGCCAGCAGTGACGGCGGGGGAGCGACAGATACGCAGTATTTT.

The chain is built from TRBV4-1 and TRBJ2-1; 7 nucleotides match TRBD2. V was pared by 1 base and J by 6 bases, with 9 bases of the junction left unmatched. The CDR3 spans 16 residues. The germline gives CDR1 MGHRA, CDR2 YSYEKL. The CDR3 is CASSQVPGGRSNEQFF. CDR3 DNA sequence: TGCGCCAGCAGCCAAGTTCCGGGGGGAAGGAGCAATGAGCAGTTCTTC.

The chain uses TRBV5-6 and TRBJ1-3; unclear D gene. Germline V gives CDR1 SGHDT, CDR2 YYEEEE. CDR3 length: 16 residues. The V gene lost 4 bases and the J gene lost 1 base, with 15 bases spanning the gap. The CDR3 DNA sequence: TGTGCCAGCAGCCCCGAGCGGACCTTATCTGGAAACACCATATATTTT. Translation gives CASSPERTLSGNTIYF.

The chain joins TRBV25-1 to TRBJ2-2, with no clear D. CDR1 is MGHDK and CDR2 is SYGVNS in the germline V gene. Trimming took 8 bases from V and 7 from J, leaving 14 bases between them. The CDR3 runs 13 residues. The CDR3 is CASQFTYFGELFF. The CDR3 bases are TGTGCCAGCCAATTTACCTACTTCGGGGAGCTGTTTTTT.

The chain employs TRBV6-5 and TRBJ1-1, with D tentatively TRBD1 (5 bases). Trimming took off 7 bases at V and 3 bases at J, with 9 bases between the two ends. The CDR3 is 12 amino acids. CDR1 and CDR2 from the germline V gene are MNHEY and SVGAGI. CDR3 nucleotides: TGTGCCAGCACGGAAGGGGACACTGAAGCTTTCTTT. Translated, it gives CASTEGDTEAFF.

V is TRBV18 and J is TRBJ1-2; 8 positions match TRBD1. In germline, CDR1 is KGHSH, CDR2 LQKENI. J was trimmed by 6 bases and V by 3 bases; bases with no gene match: 6. The CDR3 runs to 14 residues. The CDR3 protein is CASSPGQGSNGYTF. In DNA form, the CDR3 reads TGTGCCAGCTCACCTGGACAGGGTAGTAATGGCTACACCTTC. Full variable domain (remainder filled in from reference TRBV18 and TRBJ1-2): NAGVMQNPRHLVRRRGQEARLRCSPMKGHSHVYWYRQLPEEGLKFMVYLQKENIIDESGMPKERFSAEFPKEGPSILRIQQVVRGDSAAYFCASSPGQGSNGYTFGSGTRLTVV.

This chain uses TRBV30 with TRBJ1-4; unclear D gene. V was clipped by 4 bases and J by 8 bases, with 8 bases between them. This CDR3 contains 11 residues. Germline CDR1 and CDR2: GTSNPN and SVGIG (reference sequence). This CDR3 is CAWKGNEKLFF. In DNA form, the CDR3 reads TGTGCCTGGAAAGGGAACGAAAAACTGTTTTTT.

J is TRBJ1-2 and V is TRBV20-1; D is unresolved. The CDR3 spans 10 residues. V was cut by 6 bases and J by 5 bases, with 7 bases left in between. Per germline, CDR1 DFQATT and CDR2 SNEGSKA (reference sequence). CDR3 region: CSAHGYGYTF. The CDR3 bases are TGCAGTGCACACGGATATGGCTACACCTTC.

The chain uses TRBV11-2 and TRBJ2-6; TRBD1 is a possible D gene (6 bases). V was clipped by 4 bases and J by 0 bases, with 10 bases between them. Germline V gives CDR1 SGHAT, CDR2 FQNNGV. CDR3 size: 16 residues. DNA for the CDR3: TGTGCCAGCAGCTGGGGGCCTTACTCTGGGGCCAACGTCCTGACTTTC. Protein product: CASSWGPYSGANVLTF.

This chain uses TRBV5-4 with TRBJ2-2, with 9 positions matching TRBD2. There are 15 residues in the CDR3. Unmatched junction bases numbered 2, after V lost 4 bases and J lost 1 base. CDR1 and CDR2 (germline): SGHNT, YYREEE (reference sequence). In nucleotides, the CDR3 is TGTGCCAGCAGCCGGACTAGCGAGAACACCGGGGAGCTGTTTTTT. This gives the protein CASSRTSENTGELFF.